This T cell receptor (beta chain) was sequenced for a study of control samples from healthy donors and cancer patients. Method: immunoSEQ multiplex PCR; TCRdb's copy keeps in-frame clones and lacks some. This sample has fewer than 250,000 clones, with 91% found just once. This CDR3 region has 13 residues. The germline CDR1 and CDR2 sequences are SGHVS and FNYEAQ. V gave up 6 bases and J gave up 6 bases, with 12 bases separating them. The TCR comes from a man between 25 and 39 years old in good health. This chain connects TRBV7-6 to TRBJ2-4; D possibly corresponds to TRBD2 (6 bases). Sequencing was performed on blood. CDR3 protein: CASSRRAGNIQYF. CDR3 in DNA: TGTGCCAGCAGTAGGAGGGCGGGAAACATTCAGTACTTC.